Given below is one TCR beta chain in context. Its target is not known. These data belong to a study of cytomegalovirus exposure and HLA in healthy donors. Findings and caveats of the study: Roughly uniform sequencing depth across donors was assumed, possibly incorrectly.

Primers included in the PCR were 60 Vbeta and 13 Jbeta primers. The method was immunoSEQ multiplex PCR; TCRdb's version includes in-frame clones alone and lacks a portion of them. The sample has under 90,000 clones; about 79% are singletons. Germline V CDR1 and CDR2: SEHNR, FQNEAQ (reference sequence). The CDR3 runs to 16 residues. The V and J ends lost 5 bases and 7 bases, in that order; junction bases with no gene match: 12. The chain carries TRBV7-9 and TRBJ1-5; 9 positions match TRBD1. Sequencing was carried out using PBMCs. The sequence was collected from a woman aged 35 to 49 in good health and CMV-seronegative. CDR3 protein: CASSLGTGRPEQPQHF. Here the CDR3 DNA reads TGTGCCAGCAGCCTCGGGACAGGGAGGCCGGAGCAGCCCCAGCATTTT.